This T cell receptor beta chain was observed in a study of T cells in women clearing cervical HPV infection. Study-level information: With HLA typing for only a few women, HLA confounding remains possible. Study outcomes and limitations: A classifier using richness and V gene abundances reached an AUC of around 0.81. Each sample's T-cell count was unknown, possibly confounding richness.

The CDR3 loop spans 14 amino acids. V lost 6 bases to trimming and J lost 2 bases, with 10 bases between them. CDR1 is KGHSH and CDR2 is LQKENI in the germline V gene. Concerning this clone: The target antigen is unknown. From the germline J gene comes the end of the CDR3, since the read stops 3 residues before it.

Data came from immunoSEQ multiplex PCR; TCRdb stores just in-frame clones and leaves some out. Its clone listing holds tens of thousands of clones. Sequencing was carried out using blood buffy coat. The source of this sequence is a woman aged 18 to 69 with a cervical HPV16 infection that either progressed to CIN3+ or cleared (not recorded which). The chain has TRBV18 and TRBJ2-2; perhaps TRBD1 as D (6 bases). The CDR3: CASSWTVNTGELFF. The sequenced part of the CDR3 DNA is TGTGCCAGCTCGTGGACAGTTAACACCGGGGAG.